These 32 T cell receptor beta chains came from one sample sequenced in a study of identical twins. TCRdb analysed the 5' RACE reads with MiXCR anew, one entry per CDR3 protein. This sample has about 660,000 distinct CDR3 sequences, with 8.6% found just once. In addition, the sample was reused for a study of yellow fever vaccine responses in identical twins.

The sequencing sample was made of PBMCs. Receptors were obtained from a woman between 18 and 30 years old in good health.

This clonotype was seen only a few times. The rearrangement joins TRBV3-1 to TRBJ1-4, with D possibly TRBD1 on 5 matching bases. This CDR3 region has 13 residues. The V end was cut by 2 bases, the J end by 14 bases, with 15 bases between. Germline CDR1 reads LGHDT; CDR2 reads YNNKEL (reference sequence). The CDR3 bases are TGTGCCAGCAGCCAACCCCGGGGCAGCCGTCTGTTTTTT. Its translation is CASSQPRGSRLFF.

The J gene is TRBJ2-5, the V gene TRBV20-1, with TRBD2 matching 8 bases. CDR3 length: 14 residues. V shed 5 bases, J shed 1 base, and the junction held 6 bases outside the gene matches. Germline values: CDR1 DFQATT, CDR2 SNEGSKA (reference sequence). The CDR3 bases are TGCAGTGCTGCTCTAGCGGGTCTCCAAGAGACCCAGTACTTC. It translates to CSAALAGLQETQYF.

The CDR3 loop reads CASSFPGVGTGELFF. The CDR3 DNA sequence: TGTGCCAGCAGCTTCCCGGGGGTCGGTACCGGGGAGCTGTTTTTT. V usage is TRBV11-1 and J usage is TRBJ2-2, with a weak D call TRBD2 (6 bases). This CDR3 region has 15 residues. Germline V gives CDR1 SGHAT, CDR2 FQDESV (reference sequence). Trimming cost V 3 bases and J 5 bases, with 13 bases left between them.

The chain carries TRBV27 and TRBJ2-1, with D unresolved. The CDR3 has 15 amino acids. Trimming shortened V by 0 bases and J by 4 bases, and 10 bases separated the two germline ends. CDR1 is MNHEY, CDR2 SMNVEV, per germline (reference sequence). The CDR3 DNA is TGTGCCAGCAGTTTATCGGGAACCATATACAATGAGCAGTTCTTC. Translating gives CASSLSGTIYNEQFF.

This clonotype was seen more than once but under ten times. V and J are TRBV20-1 and TRBJ1-1; 8 nucleotides agree with TRBD1. The V and J ends lost 1 base and 5 bases, in that order; junction bases with no gene match: 6. The CDR3 contains 14 residues. Per the germline V gene, CDR1 is DFQATT and CDR2 is SNEGSKA (reference sequence). The CDR3 loop reads CSARATGDDTEAFF. The CDR3 DNA is TGCAGTGCTAGAGCGACAGGGGATGATACTGAAGCTTTCTTT.

This clonotype showed up many times. The chain couples TRBV7-9 to TRBJ2-1; D might be TRBD2 (6 bases). The V gene lost 5 bases and the J gene lost 6 bases, with 14 bases spanning the gap. Germline V gene data show CDR1 as SEHNR and CDR2 as FQNEAQ (reference sequence). The CDR3 spans 14 residues. As DNA, the CDR3 is TGTGCCAGCAGCAAGTCGGGAGCATCCAATGAGCAGTTCTTC. Protein product: CASSKSGASNEQFF.

This clonotype was observed at least ten times. The germline gene is not matched at one end of the junction; a read error may be the cause. The chain carries TRBV12-3 or TRBV12-4 and TRBJ2-4; 7 bases map to TRBD2. This CDR3 spans 16 amino acids. CDR3: CASSLASGIAKNIQYF. The CDR3 region has the DNA TGTGCCAGCAGTCTAGCTAGCGGAATAGCCAAAAACATTCAGTACTTC.

The genes are TRBV20-1 and TRBJ2-3; the match to TRBD2 covers 8 bases. Germline assignment: CDR1 DFQATT and CDR2 SNEGSKA (reference sequence). The CDR3 is 16 amino acids. V lost 3 bases, J lost 3 bases, and 11 bases stayed unmatched. This CDR3 reads CSASGRTSTNTDTQYF. In DNA, the CDR3 is TGCAGTGCTAGTGGGAGGACTAGCACCAATACAGATACGCAGTATTTT.

CDR3 nucleotides: TGCGCCAGCAGCTTAGCCCGCGAAGGGGAGCTGTTTTTT. This translates into CASSLAREGELFF. This chain links TRBV5-1 with TRBJ2-2; no clear D gene. CDR3 size: 13 residues. The V gene lost 2 bases and the J gene lost 8 bases, with 10 bases spanning the gap. Looked up from germline, CDR1 is SGHRS and CDR2 is YFSETQ.

In its sample, this clonotype was seen once. At one end the junction does not follow the germline gene, possibly because of a read error. This sequence joins TRBV30 and TRBJ2-5, with 14 bases identical to TRBD2. The CDR3 is made up of 14 amino acids. The germline V gene encodes CDR1 GTSNPN and CDR2 SVGIG (reference sequence). The CDR3 protein is CAWSPGLAGGPHYF. CDR3 nucleotides: TGTGCCTGGAGTCCCGGACTAGCGGGGGGTCCCCATTACTTC.

This clonotype was seen ten or more times. The V and J genes are TRBV3-1 and TRBJ2-1; D gene unclear. CDR1 LGHDT and CDR2 YNNKEL come from the germline V gene (reference sequence). The length of the CDR3 is 14 residues. V was clipped by 0 bases and J by 7 bases, with 10 bases between them. CDR3 loop: CASSQDPRRNEQFF. For the CDR3, the DNA is TGTGCCAGCAGCCAAGATCCCCGGCGGAATGAGCAGTTCTTC.

This clonotype was detected ten times or more. The genes are TRBV10-2 and TRBJ2-7, with TRBD1 matching over 10 bases. J lost 2 bases, V lost 8 bases, and 9 bases had no gene match. Germline V CDR1 and CDR2: WSHSY, SAAADI. The CDR3 is 15 amino acids. This chain's CDR3 is CASLNTGTGAYEQYF. The CDR3 DNA is TGCGCCAGCCTCAATACCGGGACAGGGGCCTACGAGCAGTACTTC.

The rearrangement joins TRBV12-3 or TRBV12-4 to TRBJ2-3, with 12 bases aligning to TRBD2. The V segment lost 11 bases and the J segment 0 bases; nucleotides outside the gene matches: 15. The CDR3 has 18 amino acids. For the CDR3, the DNA is TGTGCCCTCAGTTTAACTAGCGGGGGGTTTACTAGCACAGATACGCAGTATTTT. Translating gives CALSLTSGGFTSTDTQYF.

This chain connects TRBV29-1 to TRBJ2-7; D might be TRBD2 (5 bases). The V end was cut by 7 bases, the J end by 3 bases, with 13 bases between. This CDR3 comprises 12 residues. Germline CDR1 and CDR2: SQVTM and ANQGSEA. The CDR3 spells CSAKTSSYEQYF. DNA of the CDR3: TGCAGCGCGAAAACTAGTAGCTACGAGCAGTACTTC.

CDR3 amino acids: CSVEQTAYEQYF. The CDR3 DNA sequence: TGCAGCGTTGAGCAGACAGCCTACGAGCAGTACTTC. The gene calls are TRBV29-1 and TRBJ2-7; TRBD1 might be the D (5 bases). Trimming shortened V by 3 bases and J by 2 bases, and 8 bases separated the two germline ends. CDR1 is SQVTM and CDR2 is ANQGSEA in the germline V gene. This CDR3 region has 12 residues.

The chain employs TRBV27 and TRBJ2-3, with D possibly being TRBD2 (6 bases). Trimming removed 7 bases from V and 2 bases from J, with 13 bases in between. There are 14 residues in the CDR3. Germline assignment: CDR1 MNHEY and CDR2 SMNVEV (reference sequence). The CDR3, as DNA: TGTGCCAGCAAGTTAGGAGGGAACACAGATACGCAGTATTTT. Its translation: CASKLGGNTDTQYF.

This clonotype was counted many times. The chain uses TRBV3-1 and TRBJ1-1; D possibly corresponds to TRBD1 (6 bases). The V and J ends lost 1 base and 5 bases respectively, with 17 bases between them. This CDR3 comprises 16 residues. The V gene's germline CDR1 is LGHDT and CDR2 YNNKEL (reference sequence). CDR3: CASSQGFGGGATEAFF. The CDR3 DNA reads as TGTGCCAGCAGCCAAGGGTTTGGGGGGGGCGCGACTGAAGCTTTCTTT.

The table lists this clonotype with a few counts. J is TRBJ2-7 and V is TRBV3-1, with no clear D. The V end was cut by 4 bases, the J end by 8 bases, with 15 bases between. This CDR3 contains 13 residues. The V gene's germline CDR1 is LGHDT and CDR2 YNNKEL (reference sequence). The CDR3 here is CASSPRTSAKQYF. Written as DNA, the CDR3 is TGTGCCAGCAGCCCCCGGACCTCCGCGAAGCAGTACTTC.

The table lists this clonotype with many counts. The rearrangement joins TRBV20-1 to TRBJ2-5; D could derive from TRBD1 or TRBD2 (5 bases each). V dropped 6 bases and J dropped 9 bases, with 17 bases sitting between them. The length of the CDR3 is 12 residues. Germline-derived CDR1 and CDR2 are DFQATT and SNEGSKA (reference sequence). The CDR3 DNA sequence: TGCAGTGCCCCGGGGCTAGGTCGGTCCCAGTACTTC. Protein product: CSAPGLGRSQYF.

The gene calls are TRBV27 and TRBJ1-2; 8 nucleotides match TRBD1. The CDR3 totals 14 residues. Germline V gene lookup returns CDR1 MNHEY and CDR2 SMNVEV (reference sequence). Losses at the gene ends were 0 bases for V and 6 bases for J; bases not matched to a gene: 3. The CDR3 protein is CASSLSTGADGYTF. Here the CDR3 DNA reads TGTGCCAGCAGTTTATCGACAGGGGCGGATGGCTACACCTTC.

This clonotype occurred a few times. The V gene is TRBV4-2, the J gene TRBJ2-7, with D perhaps matching TRBD2 (5 bases). The tail of the sequence fits TRBJ2-1 better, so the J call may be wrong. The CDR3 extends over 15 amino acids. Germline CDR1 reads LGHNA; CDR2 reads YNFKEQ. CDR3 sequence reads: CASSQTIGSSYEQFF. The CDR3 DNA follows: TGTGCCAGCAGCCAAACAATTGGGAGCTCCTACGAGCAGTTCTTC.

This clonotype was observed many times. The genes are TRBV5-6 and TRBJ2-1; the match to TRBD2 covers 9 bases. From germline, CDR1 is SGHDT and CDR2 YYEEEE. Germline trimming cut 6 bases from V and 0 bases from J; bases unmatched to any gene: 7. The CDR3 covers 16 residues. The CDR3 bases are TGTGCCAGCACCTTTTTGACTAGCGGCTCCTACAATGAGCAGTTCTTC. Protein sequence: CASTFLTSGSYNEQFF.

Worth noting for this clonotype: The junction and the germline gene differ at one end; a read error may be behind it. The chain couples TRBV12-3 or TRBV12-4 to TRBJ2-1, with TRBD2 matching over 8 bases. This CDR3 is built from 12 residues. The CDR3 protein is CASSTGLAGYLF. DNA of the CDR3: TGTGCCAGCAGTACCGGACTAGCCGGGTACCTCTTC.

At least ten counts were recorded for this clonotype. V gene TRBV7-2 combines with J gene TRBJ2-5; a weak D match, TRBD1 (5 bases). V lost 5 bases, J lost 7 bases, and 14 bases lay in between. The length of the CDR3 is 13 residues. Per the germline V gene, CDR1 is SGHTA and CDR2 is FQGNSA. The CDR3 DNA follows: TGTGCCAGCAGCCCTCAGCAGGGTGGGACCCAGTACTTC. Residues: CASSPQQGGTQYF.

This clonotype was detected many times. This rearrangement joins TRBV27 to TRBJ1-1, with 7 bases fitting TRBD1. Germline V gene sequence: CDR1 MNHEY, CDR2 SMNVEV (reference sequence). Trimming at V came to 2 bases and at J to 8 bases, leaving 5 bases not matched to a gene. This CDR3 contains 13 residues. The CDR3 is CASSLQGGKEAFF. The CDR3, as DNA: TGTGCCAGCAGTTTACAGGGGGGTAAGGAAGCTTTCTTT.

The chain links TRBV5-5 to TRBJ2-2; D unresolved. V gave up 7 bases and J gave up 0 bases, with 7 bases separating them. CDR3 size: 13 residues. Germline V CDR1 and CDR2: SGHKS, YYEKEE (reference sequence). CDR3 protein: CASLKPNTGELFF. In DNA, the CDR3 is TGTGCCAGCTTAAAACCGAACACCGGGGAGCTGTTTTTT.

This clonotype was recorded many times. For the CDR3, the DNA is TGCGCCAGCAGCTTGTTCCCCAGGGGTGAGGTTGAAAAACTGTTTTTT. Translated: CASSLFPRGEVEKLFF. The rearrangement uses TRBV5-1 and TRBJ1-4, with D maybe TRBD1 (6 bases). Germline V gene lookup returns CDR1 SGHRS and CDR2 YFSETQ. Trimming removed 1 base from V and 7 bases from J, with 17 bases in between. The CDR3 contains 16 residues.

This clonotype has just a few counts. The J gene is TRBJ2-1, the V gene TRBV5-1; 14 bases align to TRBD2. The CDR3 is made up of 18 amino acids. From germline, CDR1 is SGHRS and CDR2 YFSETQ. V was pared by 5 bases and J by 7 bases, with 14 bases of the junction left unmatched. The CDR3 here is CASSSTTAGTSGGNEQFF. DNA of the CDR3: TGCGCCAGCAGTAGCACGACAGCCGGGACTAGCGGGGGAAATGAGCAGTTCTTC.

This clonotype appeared many times. The V and J genes are TRBV12-3 or TRBV12-4 and TRBJ1-5; D remains unclear. The CDR3 runs 16 residues. V lost 3 bases to trimming and J lost 7 bases, with 19 bases between them. The DNA of the CDR3 is TGTGCCAGCAGTTTTAGGAGGGATTTGTTCGGACAGCCCCAGCATTTT. It encodes CASSFRRDLFGQPQHF.

The chain is built from TRBV29-1 and TRBJ2-6; the D is unclear. Germline-derived CDR1 and CDR2 are SQVTM and ANQGSEA. V shed 4 bases and J shed 0 bases, with 4 bases lying between them. The CDR3 is 13 residues long. CDR3 region: CSVGVSGANVLTF. CDR3 nucleotide sequence: TGCAGCGTTGGAGTCTCTGGGGCCAACGTCCTGACTTTC. The full variable domain, completed using reference TRBV29-1 and TRBJ2-6, is SAVISQKPSRDICQRGTSLTIQCQVDSQVTMMFWYRQQPGQSLTLIATANQGSEATYESGFVIDKFPISRPNLTFSTLTVSNMSPEDSSIYLCSVGVSGANVLTFGAGSRLTVL.

This clonotype was picked up a small number of times. V and J are TRBV12-3 or TRBV12-4 and TRBJ2-7; 8 bases fit TRBD2. The CDR3 totals 15 residues. V trimming: 6 bases; J trimming: 6 bases; junction bases outside the gene matches: 13. The CDR3, as DNA: TGTGCCAGCAGCACTAGCGGTGGGAGGGGCGGCGAGCAGTACTTC. Amino acids: CASSTSGGRGGEQYF.

The chain joins TRBV6-4 to TRBJ2-3; possible D gene TRBD1, 6 bases. The V gene's germline CDR1 is MRHNA and CDR2 SNTAGT. Trimming removed 4 bases from V and 0 bases from J, with 17 bases in between. This CDR3 is 17 amino acids long. DNA for the CDR3: TGTGCCAGCAGTGCCACCCGTGGGACACTTAGCACAGATACGCAGTATTTT. It encodes CASSATRGTLSTDTQYF.